The rows below give T cell receptor beta chains drawn from one sample of a study of T cells in localized non-small cell lung cancer. Profiling relied on immunoSEQ multiplex PCR, and the TCRdb table lists in-frame clones only, not all of them. The data contain fewer than 20,000 clones, about 85% of them singletons. This sample comprised peripheral blood, obtained before any cancer treatment. The receptors originated from a male donor aged 60 or over with stage I lung adenocarcinoma. CDR3s include the opening cysteine and the closing phenylalanine or tryptophan. D genes are given only for firm matches. The size field is filled for only some rows; it gives once, few, many or a size class.

J gene	clone size	D gene	V gene	CDR3 length	CDR3 DNA	CDR3 protein
TRBJ1-2	.	.	TRBV6-5	16	TGTGCCAGCAGTTACGGCAATGATGCCGCACTTTATGGCTACACCTTC	CASSYGNDAALYGYTF
TRBJ2-5	.	.	TRBV10-3	12	TGTGCCATCGCTGAGGCCAGCGAGACCCAGTACTTC	CAIAEASETQYF
TRBJ2-5	.	.	TRBV7-2	15	TGTGCCAGCAGCTTAGGAGAGAGGACGACAGAGACCCAGTACTTC	CASSLGERTTETQYF
TRBJ2-3	few	.	TRBV10-3	15	TGTGCCATCAGTGGTGAGGGGGGGGTTACAGATACGCAGTATTTT	CAISGEGGVTDTQYF
TRBJ1-5	.	TRBD1	TRBV15	19	TGTGCCACCAGCAGAGGGTCCGGGCAGGGGGATTATAGCAATCAGCCCCAGCATTTT	CATSRGSGQGDYSNQPQHF
TRBJ2-7	.	.	TRBV14	15	TGTGCCAGCAGCCCTTTCGAGGCTTACCCCTACGAGCAGTACTTC	CASSPFEAYPYEQYF
TRBJ2-1	.	.	TRBV7-9	15	TGTGCCAGCAGCACCTGGTCGAGGCAGGACAATGAGCAGTTCTTC	CASSTWSRQDNEQFF
TRBJ2-7	.	TRBD1	TRBV27	15	TGTGCCAGCAGTCCCCCGGGACAGGGCTCCCACGAGCAGTACTTC	CASSPPGQGSHEQYF
TRBJ1-5	few	.	TRBV11-2	13	TGTGCCAGCAGTACAGATAGCAATCAGCCCCAGCATTTT	CASSTDSNQPQHF
TRBJ2-1	.	TRBD2	TRBV5-6	14	TGTGCCAGCAGCTTCGGACTAGCGCGTAATGAGCAGTTCTTC	CASSFGLARNEQFF
TRBJ1-1	.	TRBD1	TRBV18	15	TGTGCCAGCTCACCGCAGGGGGCGTTGAACACTGAAGCTTTCTTT	CASSPQGALNTEAFF
TRBJ2-7	.	.	TRBV7-9	15	TGTGCCAGCAGCTTAAAACAGGGACCCTTCTACGAGCAGTACTTC	CASSLKQGPFYEQYF
TRBJ1-5	.	.	TRBV28	15	TGTGCCAGCAGTTTGCCGGGAGGAAGGCATCAGCCCCAGCATTTT	CASSLPGGRHQPQHF
TRBJ2-2	.	TRBD2	TRBV7-8	18	TGTGCCAGCAGCTCTCCCTTAGCGGGGGGGCGGAACGCCGGGGAGCTGTTTTTT	CASSSPLAGGRNAGELFF
TRBJ2-7	once	.	TRBV5-8	15	TGTGCCAGCAGCTTGTACGCCGCTGGGCGCTACGAGCAGTACTTC	CASSLYAAGRYEQYF
TRBJ1-1	once	.	TRBV29-1	12	TGCAGCGTTGAAGAACGGACAGTTGAAGCTTTCTTT	CSVEERTVEAFF
TRBJ1-1	.	.	TRBV2	14	TGTGCCAGCAGTGAACAGGGCGCGGAGACTGAAGCTTTCTTT	CASSEQGAETEAFF
TRBJ1-6	.	TRBD1	TRBV28	15	TGTGCCAGCAGCCTCTTACAGGGGGACGTTTCACCCCTCCACTTT	CASSLLQGDVSPLHF
TRBJ2-3	.	.	TRBV7-2	13	TGTGCCAGCAGCTTCACTGGGGCAGATACGCAGTATTTT	CASSFTGADTQYF
TRBJ2-7	.	TRBD1	TRBV6-5	15	TGTGCCAGCAGTTACTCTGACAGGGGTCTCTACGAGCAGTACTTC	CASSYSDRGLYEQYF
TRBJ1-1	.	.	TRBV7-9	12	TGTGCCAGCAGCTTGCGGGGAGGTTGGGCTTTCTTT	CASSLRGGWAFF
TRBJ1-2	.	.	TRBV7-9	15	TGTGCCAGCAGCTCCCCTTTTGGGGCGAGCCATGGCTACACCTTC	CASSSPFGASHGYTF
TRBJ1-2	.	.	TRBV19	14	TGTGCCAGTAAGGCGGGCGGCCGAGGTCATGGCTACACCTTC	CASKAGGRGHGYTF
TRBJ1-1	.	.	TRBV10-3	12	TGTGCTCACGGCGCGGTGAACACTGAAGCTTTCTTT	CAHGAVNTEAFF
TRBJ1-2	.	.	TRBV30	13	TGTGCCTCCAACCCCATGTTCGTGAGGGGCTACACCTTC	CASNPMFVRGYTF
TRBJ1-6	.	.	TRBV6-5	15	TGTGCCAGCAGTCTCTTGATTCAATCGGGGTCACCCCTCCACTTT	CASSLLIQSGSPLHF
TRBJ1-5	.	TRBD1	TRBV19	15	TGTGCCAGTAGTATAGTAGCGACAGGGGTCCAGCCCCAGCATTTT	CASSIVATGVQPQHF
TRBJ1-6	.	.	TRBV7-9	13	TGTGCCAGCCAAGGGAGGGGTAATTCACCCCTCCACTTT	CASQGRGNSPLHF
TRBJ2-3	once	.	TRBV6-4	18	TGTGCCAGCAGCCCCCCACGGACAGTTCCCACTAGCACAGATACGCAGTATTTT	CASSPPRTVPTSTDTQYF
TRBJ2-2	.	.	TRBV6-4	15	TGTGCCAGCAGTCCGAGCCAGGGGTACACCGGGGAGCTGTTTTTT	CASSPSQGYTGELFF
TRBJ1-6	.	.	TRBV7-2	14	TGTGCCAGCAGCCCCGACTTGAGGAATTCACCCCTCCACTTT	CASSPDLRNSPLHF
TRBJ1-1	.	.	TRBV27	14	TGTGCCAGCAGTCGGAGGGAAGGGGACACTGAAGCTTTCTTT	CASSRREGDTEAFF
TRBJ1-5	.	.	TRBV7-9	14	TGTGCCAGCAGCGTATATGACAGTAATCAGCCCCAGCATTTT	CASSVYDSNQPQHF
TRBJ1-5	.	TRBD1	TRBV10-3	12	TGTGCCATCGGGGACAGAATGGAGCCCCAGCATTTT	CAIGDRMEPQHF
TRBJ2-3	.	.	TRBV7-2	15	TGTGCCAGCAGCCCTAAGCGGACGGGTGCAGATACGCAGTATTTT	CASSPKRTGADTQYF
TRBJ2-2	.	TRBD2	TRBV28	13	TGTGCCGGCGGGACTAGAGACACCGGGGAGCTGTTTTTT	CAGGTRDTGELFF